This TCR beta chain was profiled in a study of shared clonotypes between healthy human individuals. About the research overall: Serving as donors were two women and a few men, whose ages spanned 18 to 49.

The length of the CDR3 is 15 residues. Per the germline V gene, CDR1 is MNHEY and CDR2 is SVGAGI. V lost 8 bases, J lost 0 bases, and 7 bases stayed unmatched. In the sorted-subset replicate PCRs, approximately 200 ng DNA, 25,000 to 30,000 T cell genomes, was used. In the original processing: Because ImmunoSEQ provided only junction sequences with no quality scores, the filtering differed. Repertoires were generated with immunoSEQ multiplex PCR, while TCRdb's copy carries only in-frame clones and drops some. The V and J calls and clone size were taken over from that table, and D and trimming were inferred from the DNA. Of roughly 410,000 clones listed, about 97% are singletons. CD8 memory fractions consisted of CD45RO+ and CCR7-negative CD45RA+ TemRA cells together.

Sequenced: memory CD8+ T cells sorted from blood. Subset denoted: CD45RO+ cells pooled with CCR7-negative TemRA cells. This rearrangement joins TRBV6-5 to TRBJ1-5; 7 nucleotides align to TRBD1. This clonotype originated in a man aged 25 to 45 in good health. The CDR3 here is CASGDRAYSNQPQHF. The CDR3 DNA reads as TGTGCCAGCGGAGACAGGGCCTATAGCAATCAGCCCCAGCATTTT.